Listed here is a single T cell receptor (beta chain). What it recognizes is unknown. The data are from a study of graft-versus-host responses after intestinal transplantation. The study's findings and limits: Early after transplant, HvG clones declined as circulating GvH clones peaked.

Profiled with immunoSEQ multiplex PCR; TCRdb holds only in-frame clones, not every one. Among 78,000 or so clones listed, around 87% were seen once. Per the germline V gene, CDR1 is SGDLS and CDR2 is YYNGEE. V dropped 3 bases and J dropped 2; count of bases not matched to a gene: 18. The CDR3 has 21 residues. This rearrangement joins TRBV9 to TRBJ2-1, with 12 bases matching TRBD2. The sequence was collected from a human donor who was the organ donor for an intestinal transplant. The material was unstimulated CD8+ T cells sorted from spleen or lymph node cells, obtained before transplant. The CDR3: CASSAHLISSGGGATYNEQFF. In nucleotides, the CDR3 is TGTGCCAGCAGCGCCCACCTAATCTCTAGCGGGGGGGGCGCAACCTACAATGAGCAGTTCTTC.